The next 6 T cell receptor beta chains were all read from a single sample in a study of shared clonotypes between healthy human individuals. Sequencing was performed with immunoSEQ multiplex PCR; in TCRdb, only in-frame clones are kept and a portion is missing. The repertoire holds a few hundred thousand clones, with over 60% as singletons. Sequenced sample: memory CD4+ T cells sorted from blood. Subset of the sample: CD45RA-negative fraction. These receptors were collected from a man aged 25 to 40 in good health.

V gene TRBV5-1 combines with J gene TRBJ1-4; maybe TRBD1 (6 bases). Germline loops: CDR1 SGHRS, CDR2 YFSETQ. The ends were cut back, 4 bases at V and 0 bases at J, with 13 bases in the middle. This CDR3 is 16 amino acids long. CDR3 residues: CASSQNTGSTNEKLFF. CDR3 bases: TGCGCCAGCAGCCAAAATACAGGGTCAACTAATGAAAAACTGTTTTTT.

This clone was counted many times. The chain employs TRBV4-3 and TRBJ1-5; D unclear. CDR1 and CDR2 from the germline V gene are LGHNA and YSLEER. This CDR3 contains 15 residues. The V and J ends lost 0 bases and 5 bases respectively, with 11 bases between them. The CDR3 reads CASSQELFWDQPQHF. CDR3 in DNA: TGCGCCAGCAGCCAAGAGCTATTCTGGGATCAGCCCCAGCATTTT.

The gene calls are TRBV4-2 and TRBJ2-3; D unresolved. Germline V lookup: CDR1 LGHNA, CDR2 YNFKEQ. V was trimmed by 0 bases and J by 2 bases, leaving 9 bases between them. There are 15 residues in the CDR3. In DNA form, the CDR3 reads TGTGCCAGCAGCCAAGAAGTCGCTAACACAGATACGCAGTATTTT. This encodes CASSQEVANTDTQYF.

The chain carries TRBV4-1 and TRBJ2-7; TRBD1 agrees at 8 bases. The CDR3 runs 16 residues. The V gene's germline CDR1 is MGHRA and CDR2 YSYEKL. The J segment lost 4 bases and the V segment lost 0 bases, leaving 8 bases of the junction unmatched. As DNA, the CDR3 is TGCGCCAGCAGCCAAGAGAAAGGAAGGGACAGGTACGAGCAGTACTTC. Protein sequence: CASSQEKGRDRYEQYF.

The chain recombines TRBV7-9 with TRBJ1-1; D is undetermined. The germline V gene encodes CDR1 SEHNR and CDR2 FQNEAQ (reference sequence). Between the trimmed V and J ends, which lost 4 bases and 4 bases, there was a span of 13 bases. This CDR3 spans 14 amino acids. This chain's CDR3 is CASSSEAGFTEAFF. The CDR3 DNA sequence: TGTGCCAGCAGCTCCGAAGCCGGGTTCACTGAAGCTTTCTTT.

CDR3 sequence (DNA): TGTGCCAGCAGCTTGCCGAGCGGGAGGGGGACAGATACGCAGTATTTT. Translated, it gives CASSLPSGRGTDTQYF. The V gene is TRBV5-5, the J gene TRBJ2-3; 10 bases align to TRBD2. Germline assignment: CDR1 SGHKS and CDR2 YYEKEE (reference sequence). The CDR3 loop spans 16 amino acids. With 1 base clipped from V and 3 bases from J, the junction kept 5 bases outside the gene matches.